The next 15 T cell receptor beta chains were all read from a single sample in a study of blood T cell repertoires in COVID-19. TCRdb's copy holds only in-frame clones and misses some; the assay was immunoSEQ multiplex PCR. The sample contains a few hundred thousand clones, about 91% of which appear only once. Sequenced sample: peripheral blood. The source of these receptors is a woman in her thirties or forties who had recovered from COVID-19.

This clone was observed a few times. CDR3 in amino acids: CASSFPPTQAGELFF. CDR3 DNA sequence: TGTGCCAGCAGCTTCCCACCTACGCAGGCGGGGGAGCTGTTTTTT. The rearrangement uses TRBV5-4 and TRBJ2-2, with D unclear. This CDR3 has 15 residues. CDR1 is SGHNT and CDR2 is YYREEE in the germline V gene (reference sequence). V lost 2 bases to trimming and J lost 8 bases, with 16 bases between them.

This clone rates as medium-sized. The chain carries TRBV7-2 and TRBJ2-1; D may be TRBD2 (6 bases). The CDR3 is 15 residues long. With 3 bases removed from V and 5 bases from J, the gap between germline ends came to 14 bases. Germline-derived CDR1 and CDR2 are SGHTA and FQGNSA. The CDR3 sequence is CASSFTGTAHNEQFF. The CDR3 bases are TGTGCCAGCAGCTTCACCGGGACTGCACACAATGAGCAGTTCTTC.

The chain joins TRBV25-1 to TRBJ1-2, with D perhaps TRBD1 (5 bases). Germline CDR1 MGHDK, CDR2 SYGVNS. CDR3 size: 14 residues. V gave up 10 bases and J gave up 6 bases, with 21 bases separating them. The CDR3 DNA reads as TGTGCCACCAAGGGGAGGGCACTTTCGGATGGCTACACCTTC. This codes for CATKGRALSDGYTF.

This rearrangement joins TRBV5-1 to TRBJ1-6; 8 bases are shared with TRBD1. Germline CDR1 SGHRS, CDR2 YFSETQ. After removal of 4 bases from V and 12 bases from J, the junction contained 9 bases not matched to a gene. CDR3 size: 14 residues. CDR3 sequence (DNA): TGCGCCAGCAGCCCGACAGGGGATCGGGAACCCCTCCACTTT. Protein: CASSPTGDREPLHF.

This rearrangement joins TRBV2 to TRBJ2-1; 11 bases line up with TRBD1. V lost 6 bases, J lost 7 bases, and 8 bases stayed unmatched. This CDR3 contains 15 residues. Germline loops: CDR1 SNHLY, CDR2 FYNNEI. The chain's CDR3 is CASRTGTGGFNEQFF. In DNA, the CDR3 is TGTGCCAGCAGAACCGGGACAGGGGGGTTTAATGAGCAGTTCTTC. The complete variable domain, with remaining parts taken from reference TRBV2 and TRBJ2-1, reads EPEVTQTPSHQVTQMGQEVILRCVPISNHLYFYWYRQILGQKVEFLVSFYNNEISEKSEIFDDQFSVERPDGSNFTLKIRSTKLEDSAMYFCASRTGTGGFNEQFFGPGTRLTVL.

The chain recombines TRBV6-5 with TRBJ2-1; D is perhaps TRBD1 (6 bases). Germline CDR1 is MNHEY and CDR2 is SVGAGI. There are 15 residues in the CDR3. Trimming stripped 8 bases from V and 7 bases from J, with 21 bases between. CDR3 region: CASVPQQGQGNEQFF. In DNA, the CDR3 is TGTGCCAGCGTCCCCCAACAGGGCCAGGGGAATGAGCAGTTCTTC.

This chain connects TRBV16 to TRBJ2-7; TRBD2 aligns across 10 bases. Germline CDR1 is KGHSY and CDR2 is FQNENV. This CDR3 contains 18 residues. Losses at the gene ends were 0 bases for V and 3 bases for J; bases not matched to a gene: 11. The CDR3 region is CASSQSSGLAAPNYEQYV. The CDR3 bases are TGTGCCAGCAGCCAATCCTCAGGACTAGCGGCGCCTAACTACGAGCAGTACGTC.

The chain uses TRBV5-1 and TRBJ2-3, with D maybe TRBD2 (5 bases). This CDR3 is built from 13 residues. V lost 3 bases, J lost 2 bases, and 7 bases lay in between. Germline CDR1 reads SGHRS; CDR2 reads YFSETQ. CDR3 residues: CASSSGLTDTQYF. The CDR3 DNA follows: TGCGCCAGCAGCTCCGGACTCACAGATACGCAGTATTTT. Using reference TRBV5-1 and TRBJ2-3 for the parts outside the CDR3, the full variable domain is KAGVTQTPRYLIKTRGQQVTLSCSPISGHRSVSWYQQTPGQGLQFLFEYFSETQRNKGNFPGRFSGRQFSNSRSEMNVSTLELGDSALYLCASSSGLTDTQYFGPGTRLTVL.

This clone was seen a single time. The V and J genes are TRBV7-2 and TRBJ2-1, with 8 bases fitting TRBD2. CDR1 is SGHTA and CDR2 is FQGNSA in the germline V gene. The CDR3 loop spans 15 amino acids. J gave up 8 bases and V 0 bases, and 6 bases lay outside the gene matches. The CDR3 here is CASSLAAGAGDEQFF. CDR3 coding DNA: TGTGCCAGCAGCTTAGCAGCGGGAGCTGGGGATGAGCAGTTCTTC.

The chain employs TRBV4-1 and TRBJ2-1; tentative D call: TRBD2 (5 bases). Trimming removed 1 base from V and 6 bases from J, with 19 bases in between. This CDR3 is built from 17 residues. Germline loops: CDR1 MGHRA, CDR2 YSYEKL. The CDR3 protein is CASSQAETGLPVNEQFF. In DNA form, the CDR3 reads TGCGCCAGCAGCCAAGCGGAGACTGGACTGCCAGTCAATGAGCAGTTCTTC.

CDR3 amino acids: CASSLGRVPTDTQYF. In DNA, the CDR3 is TGTGCCAGTAGTCTCGGCAGGGTGCCCACAGATACGCAGTATTTT. The chain uses TRBV19 and TRBJ2-3, with a weak D call TRBD1 (5 bases). The CDR3 length is 15 residues. Germline V gene lookup returns CDR1 LNHDA and CDR2 SQIVND (reference sequence). Between the trimmed V and J ends, which lost 5 bases and 2 bases, there was a span of 14 bases.

The sample holds one count of this clone. The genes are TRBV19 and TRBJ1-5; D is unresolved. Germline CDR1 is LNHDA and CDR2 is SQIVND (reference sequence). With 1 base removed from V and 0 bases from J, the gap between germline ends came to 7 bases. This CDR3 contains 15 residues. The chain's CDR3 is CASSIGESSNQPQHF. The DNA for the CDR3 is TGTGCCAGTAGTATAGGGGAGAGTAGCAATCAGCCCCAGCATTTT.

This clone was seen only a few times. The chain has TRBV28 and TRBJ2-2; TRBD1 matches at 7 bases. CDR3 length: 14 amino acids. The trim removed 10 bases at V and 4 bases at J, leaving 9 bases unmatched. Germline V CDR1 and CDR2: MDHEN, SYDVKM. Written as DNA, the CDR3 is TGTGCCACCTCCGGGACAGCCCTCACCGGGGAGCTGTTTTTT. It is translated as CATSGTALTGELFF.

The rearrangement uses TRBV7-8 and TRBJ2-3, with 7 bases lining up with TRBD1. J was trimmed by 3 bases and V by 6 bases; bases with no gene match: 15. The CDR3 has 17 residues. Per germline, CDR1 SGHVS and CDR2 FQNEAQ. CDR3 protein: CASRQRQGRRSTDTQYF. CDR3 nucleotides: TGTGCCAGCAGACAGCGACAGGGACGCCGGTCAACAGATACGCAGTATTTT.

This clone was counted once. The V call is TRBV19, the J call TRBJ1-2; D gene uncertain. Trimming stripped 0 bases from V and 7 bases from J, with 12 bases between. The CDR3 runs to 14 residues. Germline V gene sequence: CDR1 LNHDA, CDR2 SQIVND (reference sequence). For the CDR3, the DNA is TGTGCCAGTAGTATAGACAGGCCCTTACTTGGCTACACCTTC. Protein: CASSIDRPLLGYTF.